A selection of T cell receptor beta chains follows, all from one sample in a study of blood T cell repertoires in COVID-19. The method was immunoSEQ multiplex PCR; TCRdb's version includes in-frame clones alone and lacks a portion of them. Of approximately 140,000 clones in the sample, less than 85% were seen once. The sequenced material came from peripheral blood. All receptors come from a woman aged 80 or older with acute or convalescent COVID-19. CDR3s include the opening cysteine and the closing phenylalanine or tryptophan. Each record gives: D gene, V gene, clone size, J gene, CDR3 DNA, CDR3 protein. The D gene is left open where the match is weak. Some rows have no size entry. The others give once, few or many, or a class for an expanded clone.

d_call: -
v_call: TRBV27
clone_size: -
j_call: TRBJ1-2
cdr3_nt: TGTGCCAGCAGTTTAACGGGGATTGGGGGGTATGGCTACACCTTC
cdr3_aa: CASSLTGIGGYGYTF

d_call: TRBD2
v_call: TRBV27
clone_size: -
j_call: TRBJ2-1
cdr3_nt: TGTGCCAGCAGTCTCGGGGGGGGGACGGGCTCCTACAATGAGCAGTTCTTC
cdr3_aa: CASSLGGGTGSYNEQFF

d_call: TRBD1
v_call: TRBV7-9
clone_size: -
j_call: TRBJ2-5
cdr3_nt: TGTGCCAGCAGCTTAGGCCAGGGGGAAGGGGAGACCCAGTACTTC
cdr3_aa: CASSLGQGEGETQYF

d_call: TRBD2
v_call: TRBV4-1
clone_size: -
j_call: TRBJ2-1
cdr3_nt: TGCGCCAGCAGCCCCTCCCCCGGGACTAGTGGTAGTGAGCAGTTCTTC
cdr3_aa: CASSPSPGTSGSEQFF

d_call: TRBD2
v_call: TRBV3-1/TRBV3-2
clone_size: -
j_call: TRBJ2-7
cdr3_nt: TGTGCCAGCAGCCAAGGGACTAGTCTCCCCTACGAGCAGTACTTC
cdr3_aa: CASSQGTSLPYEQYF

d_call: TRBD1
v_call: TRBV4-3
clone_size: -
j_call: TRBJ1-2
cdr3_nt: TGCGCCAGCAGCCAAGCGCATTACGGGACAGGGACATTTGCTGGCTACACCTTC
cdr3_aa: CASSQAHYGTGTFAGYTF

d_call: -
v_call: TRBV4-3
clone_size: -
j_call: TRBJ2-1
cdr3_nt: TGCGCCAGCAGCCAAGATCGCAGGGGATACAATGAGCAGTTCTTC
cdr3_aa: CASSQDRRGYNEQFF

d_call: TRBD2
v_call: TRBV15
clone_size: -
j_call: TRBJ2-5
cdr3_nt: TGTGCCACCAGCAGAGACCAAGCGGGAGGGTCCCTAAGAGCCCAGTACTTC
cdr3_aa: CATSRDQAGGSLRAQYF

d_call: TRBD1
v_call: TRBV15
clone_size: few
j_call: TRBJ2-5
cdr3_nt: TGTGCCACCAGCGGCTGGGACAGGGAGTTCGGACAAGAGACCCAGTACTTC
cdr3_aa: CATSGWDREFGQETQYF

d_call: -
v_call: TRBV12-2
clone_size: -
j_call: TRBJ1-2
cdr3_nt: TGTGCAAGTCGCCGACAGAACTATGGCTACACCTTC
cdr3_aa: CASRRQNYGYTF

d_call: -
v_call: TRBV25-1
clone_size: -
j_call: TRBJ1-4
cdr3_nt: TGTGCCAGCAGTGACCCGAGCACAACTAATGAAAAACTGTTTTTT
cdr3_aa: CASSDPSTTNEKLFF

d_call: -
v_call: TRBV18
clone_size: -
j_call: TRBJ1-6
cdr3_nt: TGTGCCAGCTCACCCAACAGGCCTAATTCACCCCTCCACTTT
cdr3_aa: CASSPNRPNSPLHF

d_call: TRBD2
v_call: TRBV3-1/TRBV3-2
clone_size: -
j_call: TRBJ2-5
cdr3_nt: TGTGCCAGCAGCCAAGTCCCTAGCGGCCCAGAGGCTGAGACCCAGTACTTC
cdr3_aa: CASSQVPSGPEAETQYF

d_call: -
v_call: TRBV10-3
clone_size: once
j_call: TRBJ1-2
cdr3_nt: TGTGCCATCAGTGGACAGAGCTATGGCTACACCTTC
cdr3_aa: CAISGQSYGYTF

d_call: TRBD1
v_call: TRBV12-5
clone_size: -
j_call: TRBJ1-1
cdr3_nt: TGTGCTAGTGGTCAACAGGGGTTGCAGGCTTTCTTT
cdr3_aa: CASGQQGLQAFF